This T cell receptor beta chain was captured by sequencing in a study of blood T cell repertoires in COVID-19. TCRdb's table, derived via immunoSEQ multiplex PCR, lists solely in-frame clones and lacks some. The sample shows a few hundred thousand clones, 75% to 95% of them seen only once. V was clipped by 4 bases and J by 5 bases, with 4 bases between them. The CDR3 runs 10 residues. Germline CDR1 SQVTM, CDR2 ANQGSEA. Sequencing input: peripheral blood. The TCR originated in a young adult with COVID-19, enrolled during active disease. V is TRBV29-1 and J is TRBJ2-3; D unresolved. The CDR3 DNA sequence: TGCAGCGTTGGCGTAGATACGCAGTATTTT. Translating it yields CSVGVDTQYF.